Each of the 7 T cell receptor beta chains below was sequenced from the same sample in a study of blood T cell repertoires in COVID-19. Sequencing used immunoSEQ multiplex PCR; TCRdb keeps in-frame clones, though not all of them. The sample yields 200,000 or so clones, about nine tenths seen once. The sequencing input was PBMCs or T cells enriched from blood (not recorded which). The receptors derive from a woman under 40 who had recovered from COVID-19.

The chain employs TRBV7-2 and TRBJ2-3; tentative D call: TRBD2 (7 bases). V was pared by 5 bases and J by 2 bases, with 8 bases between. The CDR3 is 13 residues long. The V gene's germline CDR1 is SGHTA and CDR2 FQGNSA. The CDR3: CASSGGATDTQYF. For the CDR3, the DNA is TGTGCCAGCAGCGGGGGGGCCACAGATACGCAGTATTTT.

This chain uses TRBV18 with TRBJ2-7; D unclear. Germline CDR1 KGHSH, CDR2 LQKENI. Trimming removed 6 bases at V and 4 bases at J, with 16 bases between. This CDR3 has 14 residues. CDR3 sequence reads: CASSPTYPVYEQYF. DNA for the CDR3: TGTGCCAGCTCCCCGACTTATCCCGTTTACGAGCAGTACTTC.

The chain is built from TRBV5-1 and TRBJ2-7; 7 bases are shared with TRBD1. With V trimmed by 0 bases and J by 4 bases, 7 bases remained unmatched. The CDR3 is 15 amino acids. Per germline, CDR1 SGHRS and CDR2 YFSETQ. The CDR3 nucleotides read TGCGCCAGCAGCTTGGCTGGGACAGCCCAATACGAGCAGTACTTC. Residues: CASSLAGTAQYEQYF.

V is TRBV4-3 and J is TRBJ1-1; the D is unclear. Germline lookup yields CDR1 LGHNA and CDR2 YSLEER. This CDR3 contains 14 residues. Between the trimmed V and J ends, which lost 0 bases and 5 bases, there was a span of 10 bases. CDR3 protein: CASSQERVGTEAFF. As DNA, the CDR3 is TGCGCCAGCAGCCAAGAGAGGGTGGGAACTGAAGCTTTCTTT.

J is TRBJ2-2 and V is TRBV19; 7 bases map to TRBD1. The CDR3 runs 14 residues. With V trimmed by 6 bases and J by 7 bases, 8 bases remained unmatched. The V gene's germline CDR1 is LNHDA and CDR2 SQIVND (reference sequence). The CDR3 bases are TGTGCCAGTAGCAAAGGACAGGCTCGCGGGGAGCTGTTTTTT. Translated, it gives CASSKGQARGELFF.

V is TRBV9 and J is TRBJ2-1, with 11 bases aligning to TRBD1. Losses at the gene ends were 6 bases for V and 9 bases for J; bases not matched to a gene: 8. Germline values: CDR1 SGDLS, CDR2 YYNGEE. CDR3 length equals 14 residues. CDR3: CASTSDRGRGEQFF. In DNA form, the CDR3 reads TGTGCCAGCACTTCGGACAGGGGGCGCGGTGAGCAGTTCTTC.

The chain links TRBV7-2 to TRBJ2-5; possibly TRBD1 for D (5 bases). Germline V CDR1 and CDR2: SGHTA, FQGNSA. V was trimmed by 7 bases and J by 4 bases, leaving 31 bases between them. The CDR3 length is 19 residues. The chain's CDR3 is CASTKKSQKGQWVGETQYF. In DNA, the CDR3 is TGTGCCAGCACCAAAAAATCGCAGAAGGGGCAGTGGGTTGGAGAGACCCAGTACTTC.